These T cell receptor beta chains were read from a single sample in a study of blood T cells in healthy people across ages. MiXCR, run by TCRdb on the 5' RACE reads, gives a single entry per CDR3 protein. Of fewer than 1,000,000 distinct CDR3 sequences listed, under 45% are singletons. The sample taken for sequencing was blood. These receptors all stem from a man in his sixties in good health. The CDR3 runs from the conserved cysteine through the conserved F or W. A D gene is named only where the DNA matches it firmly. Clone size is stated in some rows and not others, as once, few, many or a class when expanded.

clone_size j_call v_call d_call cdr3_aa cdr3_nt
NA TRBJ2-7 TRBV27 NA CASSSAQRKSRIDEQYF TGTGCCAGCAGTTCCGCCCAGCGAAAAAGCCGAATCGACGAGCAGTACTTC
NA TRBJ1-1 TRBV2 NA CASSEEQNTEAFF TGTGCCAGCAGTGAGGAACAGAACACTGAAGCTTTCTTT
NA TRBJ2-7 TRBV6-2/TRBV6-3 NA CASSYSSKGSYEQYF TGTGCCAGCAGTTACTCGAGTAAAGGATCCTACGAGCAGTACTTC
NA TRBJ1-1 TRBV6-6 NA CASSQFQRSKTEAFF TGTGCCAGCAGTCAATTTCAGCGGTCCAAAACTGAAGCTTTCTTT
few TRBJ2-1 TRBV7-3 TRBD2 CASSLTLLAGRNEQFF TGTGCCAGCAGCCTCACCCTACTAGCGGGGAGGAATGAGCAGTTCTTC
NA TRBJ2-1 TRBV10-3 NA CAISSGGGASYNEQFF TGTGCCATCAGCTCTGGTGGGGGGGCCTCCTACAATGAGCAGTTCTTC
NA TRBJ2-3 TRBV30 TRBD1 CAWSIGTGGLDTQYF TGTGCCTGGAGCATTGGGACAGGGGGTCTCGATACGCAGTATTTT
many TRBJ2-5 TRBV15 NA CATSRDFETQYF TGTGCCACCAGCAGAGATTTTGAGACCCAGTACTTC
few TRBJ2-7 TRBV6-2/TRBV6-3 NA CASSPTNGDSSYEQYF TGTGCCAGCAGTCCCACTAACGGGGATAGCTCCTACGAGCAGTACTTC
many TRBJ2-7 TRBV7-2 TRBD2 CASRIGLAAREQYF TGTGCCAGCAGGATTGGACTAGCGGCACGCGAGCAGTACTTC
NA TRBJ2-1 TRBV20-1 TRBD2 CSARRAGAGYNEQFF TGCAGTGCTAGAAGAGCGGGGGCCGGCTACAATGAGCAGTTCTTC
NA TRBJ1-1 TRBV5-1 NA CASSFGQLNTEAFF TGCGCCAGCAGCTTTGGACAGCTGAACACTGAAGCTTTCTTT
many TRBJ2-5 TRBV7-9 NA CASSLGDTYQETQYF TGTGCCAGCAGCTTGGGCGACACCTACCAAGAGACCCAGTACTTC
NA TRBJ2-7 TRBV11-3 NA CASSGRPGLYEQYF TGTGCCAGCAGCGGCCGACCGGGCCTCTACGAGCAGTACTTC
NA TRBJ2-7 TRBV12-3/TRBV12-4 TRBD2 CASSIAGGRVNEQYF TGTGCCAGCAGTATAGCGGGGGGGCGAGTTAATGAGCAGTACTTC
NA TRBJ1-1 TRBV7-9 TRBD1 CASSSKGAGEAFF TGTGCCAGCAGCTCCAAGGGGGCAGGGGAAGCTTTCTTT
NA TRBJ2-3 TRBV6-2/TRBV6-3 TRBD1 CASSSLDRVLNTQYF TGTGCCAGCAGTTCCCTCGACAGGGTTTTGAATACGCAGTATTTT
few TRBJ2-7 TRBV4-1 NA CASSQEKVGDYEQYF TGCGCCAGCAGCCAAGAAAAAGTAGGGGACTACGAGCAGTACTTC
few TRBJ2-1 TRBV14 TRBD1 CASSQKTGTPYNEQFF TGTGCCAGCAGCCAGAAGACAGGGACCCCCTACAATGAGCAGTTCTTC
NA TRBJ2-1 TRBV12-3/TRBV12-4 TRBD2 CASSITSGFYNEQFF TGTGCCAGCAGTATTACTAGCGGGTTCTACAATGAGCAGTTCTTC
few TRBJ2-6 TRBV5-6 NA CASSYPGPTGANVLTF TGTGCCAGCAGCTATCCGGGACCTACTGGGGCCAACGTCCTGACTTTC
NA TRBJ2-1 TRBV6-1 TRBD2 CASSDSGTSGGDSLF TGTGCCAGCAGTGATTCCGGGACTAGCGGGGGGGATTCCCTCTTC
NA TRBJ2-6 TRBV28 NA CASNPGPTFSGANVLTF TGTGCCAGCAACCCGGGACCCACGTTCTCTGGGGCCAACGTCCTGACTTTC
few TRBJ2-6 TRBV18 NA CASSPPSGTGANVLTF TGTGCCAGCTCACCACCGTCTGGGACTGGGGCCAACGTCCTGACTTTC
NA TRBJ2-1 TRBV6-2/TRBV6-3 NA CASSPLERGEQFF TGTGCCAGCAGTCCGTTGGAACGGGGTGAGCAGTTCTTC
NA TRBJ1-2 TRBV19 TRBD1 CAIDRGAYGYTF TGTGCCATTGACAGGGGGGCCTATGGCTACACCTTC
NA TRBJ1-2 TRBV15 NA CATSTRDGETNYGYTF TGTGCCACCAGCACACGGGACGGAGAGACTAACTATGGCTACACCTTC
few TRBJ2-3 TRBV29-1 NA CSGSRGASTDTQYF TGCAGCGGCTCTAGGGGGGCTAGCACAGATACGCAGTATTTT
NA TRBJ1-5 TRBV6-5 NA CASSSKYSQPQHF TGTGCCAGCAGTTCCAAATATTCCCAGCCCCAGCATTTT
once TRBJ1-6 TRBV7-9 TRBD1 CASSYRGPDNSPLHF TGTGCCAGCAGCTACAGGGGGCCCGATAATTCACCCCTCCACTTT
few TRBJ1-2 TRBV5-1 TRBD1 CASSDPSTGRPGYTF TGCGCCAGCAGCGACCCCTCGACAGGGAGACCTGGCTACACCTTC
once TRBJ2-1 TRBV21-1 NA CASSKVDSEITYNEQFF TGTGCCAGCAGCAAAGTGGACAGCGAAATAACCTACAATGAGCAGTTCTTC
NA TRBJ2-3 TRBV9 NA CASSVEGGQGRTDTQYF TGTGCCAGCAGCGTAGAAGGGGGGCAGGGAAGAACAGATACGCAGTATTTT
few TRBJ2-3 TRBV14 TRBD2 CASGYGIAGGQTQYF TGTGCCAGCGGCTACGGGATAGCGGGGGGGCAAACGCAGTATTTT
NA TRBJ2-4 TRBV7-2 TRBD2 CASSLNPSGVYGQYF TGTGCCAGCAGCTTAAACCCTAGCGGGGTCTACGGGCAGTACTTC
NA TRBJ2-4 TRBV6-2/TRBV6-3 NA CASRLRGAEWAKNIQYF TGTGCCAGCAGACTTCGGGGAGCGGAGTGGGCCAAAAACATTCAGTACTTC
few TRBJ2-7 TRBV7-9 NA CASSQMQGLYEQYF TGTGCCAGCAGCCAGATGCAGGGGTTATACGAGCAGTACTTC
NA TRBJ1-4 TRBV5-6 NA CASSAEDVQILKLFF TGTGCCAGCAGCGCGGAGGATGTCCAGATTCTGAAACTGTTTTTT
NA TRBJ1-5 TRBV5-5 NA CASSLAPDRNQPQHF TGTGCCAGCAGCTTGGCGCCAGACCGCAATCAGCCCCAGCATTTT
once TRBJ1-2 TRBV7-2 NA CASSLRSNYGYTF TGTGCCAGCAGCTTAAGGAGCAACTATGGCTACACCTTC
NA TRBJ2-7 TRBV21-1 NA CAPSSWVGDEQYF TGTGCGCCGAGTTCCTGGGTGGGTGACGAGCAGTACTTC
NA TRBJ1-2 TRBV6-5 NA CASSYSRGKVDGYTF TGTGCCAGCAGTTACTCCCGGGGAAAGGTGGATGGCTACACCTTC
few TRBJ2-1 TRBV6-5 TRBD1 CASSSNLVVDRVYNEQFF TGTGCCAGCAGTTCGAACCTGGTAGTTGACAGGGTATACAATGAGCAGTTCTTC
NA TRBJ2-3 TRBV29-1 TRBD2 CSVVLAGATDTQYF TGCAGCGTTGTACTAGCGGGGGCCACAGATACGCAGTATTTT
NA TRBJ2-7 TRBV9 NA CASSVYGQEDEQYF TGTGCCAGCAGCGTATATGGGCAGGAGGACGAGCAGTACTTC
NA TRBJ1-1 TRBV5-1 TRBD1 CASSMTTGLNTEAFF TGCGCCAGCAGCATGACGACAGGGCTGAACACTGAAGCTTTCTTT
NA TRBJ2-1 TRBV19 NA CATTGYNEQFF TGTGCCACCACGGGTTACAATGAGCAGTTCTTC
NA TRBJ2-5 TRBV5-1 TRBD1 CASSANRGREQYF TGCGCCAGCAGCGCAAACAGGGGCCGTGAGCAGTACTTC
NA TRBJ2-7 TRBV13 NA CASSLGRAGTYEQYF TGTGCCAGCAGCTTAGGCCGGGCAGGCACCTACGAGCAGTACTTC
few TRBJ2-5 TRBV4-3 TRBD2 CASSRQLAGLGNEQYF TGCGCCAGCAGCCGCCAACTAGCGGGACTTGGCAATGAGCAGTACTTC
few TRBJ2-1 TRBV20-1 TRBD1 CSAPDLAGGLFDEQFF TGCAGTGCCCCTGATCTAGCAGGGGGCCTGTTTGATGAGCAGTTCTTC